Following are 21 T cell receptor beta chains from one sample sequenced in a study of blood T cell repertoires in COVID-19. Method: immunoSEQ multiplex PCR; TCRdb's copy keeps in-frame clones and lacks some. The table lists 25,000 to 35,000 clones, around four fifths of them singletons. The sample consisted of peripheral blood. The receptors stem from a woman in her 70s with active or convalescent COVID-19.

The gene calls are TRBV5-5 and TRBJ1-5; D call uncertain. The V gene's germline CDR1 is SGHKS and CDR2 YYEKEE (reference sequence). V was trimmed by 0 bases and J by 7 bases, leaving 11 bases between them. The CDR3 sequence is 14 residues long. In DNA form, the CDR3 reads TGTGCCAGCAGCTTGGGTGGCATCGGGCAGCCCCAGCATTTT. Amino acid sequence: CASSLGGIGQPQHF.

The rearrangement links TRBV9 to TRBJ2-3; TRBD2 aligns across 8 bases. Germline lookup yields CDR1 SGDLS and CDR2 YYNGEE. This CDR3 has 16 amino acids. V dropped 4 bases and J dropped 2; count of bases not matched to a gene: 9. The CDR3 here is CASSTREGSFTDTQYF. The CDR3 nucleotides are TGTGCCAGCAGCACCCGGGAGGGCAGTTTCACAGATACGCAGTATTTT.

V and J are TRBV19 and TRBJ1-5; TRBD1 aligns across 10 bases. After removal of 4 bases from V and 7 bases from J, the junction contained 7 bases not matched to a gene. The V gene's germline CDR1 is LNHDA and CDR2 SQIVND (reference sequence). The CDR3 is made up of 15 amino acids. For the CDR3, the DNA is TGTGCCAGTAGTACCCCGGGGACAGGGGACCAGCCCCAGCATTTT. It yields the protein CASSTPGTGDQPQHF. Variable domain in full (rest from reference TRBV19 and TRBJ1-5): DGGITQSPKYLFRKEGQNVTLSCEQNLNHDAMYWYRQDPGQGLRLIYYSQIVNDFQKGDIAEGYSVSREKKESFPLTVTSAQKNPTAFYLCASSTPGTGDQPQHFGDGTRLSIL.

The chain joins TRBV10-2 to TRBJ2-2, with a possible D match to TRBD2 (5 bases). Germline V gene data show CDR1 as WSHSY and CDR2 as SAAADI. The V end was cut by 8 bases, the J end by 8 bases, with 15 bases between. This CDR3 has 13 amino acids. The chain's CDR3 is CASPDPGGGELFF. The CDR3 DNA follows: TGCGCCAGCCCCGACCCCGGAGGAGGGGAGCTGTTTTTT.

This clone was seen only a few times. CDR3 in DNA: TGTGCCTGGAGCCCGAGGAGGCCCCAGCATTTT. Its translation: CAWSPRRPQHF. The chain carries TRBV30 and TRBJ1-5; no firm D call. V was pared by 3 bases and J by 9 bases, with 9 bases between. CDR1 is GTSNPN, CDR2 SVGIG, per germline (reference sequence). The length of the CDR3 is 11 residues. The whole variable domain, filled in from reference TRBV30 and TRBJ1-5, reads SQTIHQWPATLVQPVGSPLSLECTVEGTSNPNLYWYRQAAGRGLQLLFYSVGIGQISSEVPQNLSASRPQDRQFILSSKKLLLSDSGFYLCAWSPRRPQHFGDGTRLSIL.

This chain's CDR3 is CASSAGLTNEQFF. Written as DNA, the CDR3 is TGCGCCAGCAGCGCGGGACTAACGAATGAGCAGTTCTTC. V is TRBV5-1 and J is TRBJ2-1; 7 nucleotides align to TRBD2. This CDR3 contains 13 residues. Germline V lookup: CDR1 SGHRS, CDR2 YFSETQ. The ends lost 4 bases at V and 7 bases at J; junction bases unmatched: 5.

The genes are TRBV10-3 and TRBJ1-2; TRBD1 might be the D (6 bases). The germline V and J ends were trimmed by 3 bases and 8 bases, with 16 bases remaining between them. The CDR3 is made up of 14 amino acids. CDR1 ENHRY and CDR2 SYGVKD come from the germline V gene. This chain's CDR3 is CAISEWDTGNGYTF. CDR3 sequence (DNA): TGTGCCATCAGTGAATGGGATACAGGGAACGGCTACACCTTC.

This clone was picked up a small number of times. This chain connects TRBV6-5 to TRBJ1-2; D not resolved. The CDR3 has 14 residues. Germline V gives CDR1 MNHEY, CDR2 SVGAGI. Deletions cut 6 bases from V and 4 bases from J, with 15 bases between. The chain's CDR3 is CASRQPIRPYGYTF. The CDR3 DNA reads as TGTGCCAGCAGACAACCGATTCGTCCCTATGGCTACACCTTC.

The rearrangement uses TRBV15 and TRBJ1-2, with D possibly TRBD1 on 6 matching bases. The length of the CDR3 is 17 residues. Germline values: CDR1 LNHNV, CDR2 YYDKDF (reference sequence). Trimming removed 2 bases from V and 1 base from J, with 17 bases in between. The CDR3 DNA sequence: TGTGCCACCAGCAGACCGATGGGGAGAGGGGGTAACTATGGCTACACCTTC. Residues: CATSRPMGRGGNYGYTF.

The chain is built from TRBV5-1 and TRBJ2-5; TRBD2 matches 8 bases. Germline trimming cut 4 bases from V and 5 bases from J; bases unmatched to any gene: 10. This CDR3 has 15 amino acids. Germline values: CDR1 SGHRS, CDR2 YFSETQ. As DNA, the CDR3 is TGCGCCAGCAGCGACCTGACTAGCGCTCGGGAGACCCAGTACTTC. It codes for CASSDLTSARETQYF.

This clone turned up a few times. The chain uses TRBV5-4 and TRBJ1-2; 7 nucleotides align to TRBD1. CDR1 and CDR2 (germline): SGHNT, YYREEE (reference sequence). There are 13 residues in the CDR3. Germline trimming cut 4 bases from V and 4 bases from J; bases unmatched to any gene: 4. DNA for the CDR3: TGTGCCAGCAGCCCGACAGGGACCTATGGCTACACCTTC. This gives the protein CASSPTGTYGYTF.

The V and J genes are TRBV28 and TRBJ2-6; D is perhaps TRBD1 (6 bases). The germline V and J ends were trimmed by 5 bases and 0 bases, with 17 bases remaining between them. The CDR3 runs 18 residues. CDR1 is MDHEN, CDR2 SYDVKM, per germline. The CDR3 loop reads CASSPPGTPLSGANVLTF. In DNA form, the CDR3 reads TGTGCCAGCAGTCCTCCCGGGACACCTCTCTCTGGGGCCAACGTCCTGACTTTC.

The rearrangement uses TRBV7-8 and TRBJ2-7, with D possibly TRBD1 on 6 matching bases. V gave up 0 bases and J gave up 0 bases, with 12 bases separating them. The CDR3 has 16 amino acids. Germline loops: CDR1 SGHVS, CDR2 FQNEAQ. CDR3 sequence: CASSLAGGRVSYEQYF. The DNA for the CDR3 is TGTGCCAGCAGCTTAGCTGGGGGCAGGGTCTCCTACGAGCAGTACTTC.

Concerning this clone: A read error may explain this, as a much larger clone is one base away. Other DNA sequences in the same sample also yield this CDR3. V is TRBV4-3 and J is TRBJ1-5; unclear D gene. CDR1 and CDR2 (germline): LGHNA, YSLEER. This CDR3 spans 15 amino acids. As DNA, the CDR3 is TGCGCCAGTAGCCAAGATTGGCAGAACAATCAGCCCCAGCATTTT. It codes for CASSQDWQNNQPQHF.

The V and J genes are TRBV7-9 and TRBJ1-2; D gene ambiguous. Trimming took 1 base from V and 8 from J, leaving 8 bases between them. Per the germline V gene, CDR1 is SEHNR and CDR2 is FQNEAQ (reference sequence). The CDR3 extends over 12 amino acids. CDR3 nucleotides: TGTGCCAGCAGCTTAGGGCTGAGGGGCTACACCTTC. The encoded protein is CASSLGLRGYTF.

This CDR3 is CASRSLGGLNTEAFF. The CDR3 nucleotides are TGTGCCAGCAGATCCCTAGGCGGCCTGAACACTGAAGCTTTCTTT. This sequence joins TRBV6-6 and TRBJ1-1; no clear D gene. Trimming took 6 bases from V and 0 from J, leaving 14 bases between them. This CDR3 spans 15 amino acids. Germline CDR1 and CDR2: MNHNY and SVGAGI (reference sequence).

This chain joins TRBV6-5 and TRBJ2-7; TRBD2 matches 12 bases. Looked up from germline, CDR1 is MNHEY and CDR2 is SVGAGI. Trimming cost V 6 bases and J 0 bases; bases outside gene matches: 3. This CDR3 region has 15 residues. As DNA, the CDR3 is TGTGCCAGCAGGGGACTAGCGGGTAACTCCTACGAGCAGTACTTC. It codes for CASRGLAGNSYEQYF.

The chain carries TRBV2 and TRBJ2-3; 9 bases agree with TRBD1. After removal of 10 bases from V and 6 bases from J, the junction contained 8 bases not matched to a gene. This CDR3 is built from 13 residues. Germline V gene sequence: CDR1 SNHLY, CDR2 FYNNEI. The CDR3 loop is CATGTGPADTQYF. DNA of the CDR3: TGTGCCACCGGGACAGGGCCCGCTGATACGCAGTATTTT.

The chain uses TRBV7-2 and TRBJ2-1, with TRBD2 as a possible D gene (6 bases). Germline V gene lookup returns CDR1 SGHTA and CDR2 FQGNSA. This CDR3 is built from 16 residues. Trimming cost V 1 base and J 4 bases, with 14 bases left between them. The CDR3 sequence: CASSLGGGVGYNEQFF. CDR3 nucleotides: TGTGCCAGCAGCTTAGGAGGCGGGGTGGGGTACAATGAGCAGTTCTTC.

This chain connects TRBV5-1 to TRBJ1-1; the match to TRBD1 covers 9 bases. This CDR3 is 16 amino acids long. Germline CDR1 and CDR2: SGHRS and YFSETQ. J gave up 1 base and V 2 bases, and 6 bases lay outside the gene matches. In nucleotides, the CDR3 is TGCGCCAGCAGCTTATCGGGACAGGGCCCGAACACTGAAGCTTTCTTT. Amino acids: CASSLSGQGPNTEAFF.

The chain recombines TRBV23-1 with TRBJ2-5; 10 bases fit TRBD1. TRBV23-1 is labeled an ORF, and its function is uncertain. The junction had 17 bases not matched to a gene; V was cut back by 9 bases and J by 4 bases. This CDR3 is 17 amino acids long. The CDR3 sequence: CASLTDPGQGIGETQYF. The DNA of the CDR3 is TGCGCCAGTCTCACCGATCCGGGACAGGGGATTGGAGAGACCCAGTACTTC.